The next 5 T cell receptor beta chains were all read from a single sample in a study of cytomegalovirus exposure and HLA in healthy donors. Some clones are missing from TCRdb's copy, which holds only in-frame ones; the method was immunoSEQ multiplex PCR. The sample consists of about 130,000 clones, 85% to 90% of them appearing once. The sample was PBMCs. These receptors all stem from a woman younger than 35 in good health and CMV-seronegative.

This CDR3 is CASSTGTGDSNEQFF. The CDR3 DNA reads TGTGCCAGCAGTACCGGGACAGGGGATTCGAATGAGCAGTTCTTC. The chain recombines TRBV6-1 with TRBJ2-1; 10 bases are shared with TRBD1. This CDR3 is built from 15 residues. The V segment lost 5 bases and the J segment 7 bases; nucleotides outside the gene matches: 8. The germline V gene has CDR1 MNHNS and CDR2 SASEGT.

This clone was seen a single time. CDR3 region: CASSERGFNSGNTIYF. The DNA of the CDR3 is TGTGCCAGCAGTGAGCGGGGGTTTAACTCTGGAAACACCATATATTTT. The chain couples TRBV2 to TRBJ1-3; maybe TRBD1 (5 bases). This CDR3 comprises 16 residues. Trimming left V 3 bases short and J 0 bases short, with 12 bases between. From germline, CDR1 is SNHLY and CDR2 FYNNEI.

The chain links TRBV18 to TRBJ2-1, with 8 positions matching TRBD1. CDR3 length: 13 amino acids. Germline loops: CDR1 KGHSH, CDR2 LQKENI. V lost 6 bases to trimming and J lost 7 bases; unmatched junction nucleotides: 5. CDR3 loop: CASSRQGMNEQFF. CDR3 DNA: TGTGCCAGCTCGCGACAGGGGATGAATGAGCAGTTCTTC.

DNA for the CDR3: TGTGCCAGCAGTTACTCGTCCGTGTTCAAAGCTGGCTACACCTTC. It specifies CASSYSSVFKAGYTF. J is TRBJ1-2 and V is TRBV6-5; unclear D gene. The CDR3 loop spans 15 amino acids. The ends were cut back, 0 bases at V and 7 bases at J, with 15 bases in the middle. Germline V gene sequence: CDR1 MNHEY, CDR2 SVGAGI.

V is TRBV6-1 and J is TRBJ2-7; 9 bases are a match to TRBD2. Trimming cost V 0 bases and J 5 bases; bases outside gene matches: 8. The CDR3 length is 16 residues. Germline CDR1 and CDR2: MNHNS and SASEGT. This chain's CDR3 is CASSEAGGGASDEQYV. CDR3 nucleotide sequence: TGTGCCAGCAGTGAAGCTGGCGGGGGGGCTAGCGACGAGCAGTACGTC.